This T cell receptor beta chain was captured in a study of blood T cell repertoires in COVID-19. Across the whole study: Specimens from acute and convalescent COVID-19 originated in the United States, Italy and Spain. From T cells, B-cell-depleted T cells, or PBMCs came the material, which was cDNA or gDNA.

V was shortened by 3 bases and J by 0 bases, with 8 bases between the two germline ends. Germline CDR1 reads SGHTA; CDR2 reads FQGTGA. The CDR3 is made up of 14 amino acids. In the source study's methods: Estimated nucleated cell counts came from reference gene primer amplification. Repertoires were generated with immunoSEQ multiplex PCR, while TCRdb's copy carries only in-frame clones and drops some. That table furnishes V, J and clone size, whereas the DNA furnished D and trimming. The data show some 120,000 clones, roughly four fifths seen once. Sequencing was carried out using peripheral blood. The rearrangement joins TRBV7-3 to TRBJ1-1; D remains unclear. The TCR sequence derives from a woman aged 60-75 years with acute or convalescent COVID-19. The CDR3 DNA follows: TGTGCCAGCAGCTTCGGACTCTTGAACACTGAAGCTTTCTTT. Translated, it gives CASSFGLLNTEAFF.